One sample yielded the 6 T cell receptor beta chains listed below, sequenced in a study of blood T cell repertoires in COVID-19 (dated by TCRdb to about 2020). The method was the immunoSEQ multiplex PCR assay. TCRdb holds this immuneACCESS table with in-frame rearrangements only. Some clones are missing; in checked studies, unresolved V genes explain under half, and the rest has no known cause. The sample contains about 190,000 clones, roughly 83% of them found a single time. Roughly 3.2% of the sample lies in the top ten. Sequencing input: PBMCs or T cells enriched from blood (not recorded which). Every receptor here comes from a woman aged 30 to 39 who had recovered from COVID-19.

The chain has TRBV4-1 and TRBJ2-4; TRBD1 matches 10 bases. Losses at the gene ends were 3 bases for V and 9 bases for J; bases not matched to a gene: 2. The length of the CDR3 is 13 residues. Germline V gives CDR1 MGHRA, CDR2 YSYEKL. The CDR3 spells CASSQGQGFIQYF. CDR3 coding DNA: TGCGCCAGCAGCCAGGGACAGGGGTTCATTCAGTACTTC.

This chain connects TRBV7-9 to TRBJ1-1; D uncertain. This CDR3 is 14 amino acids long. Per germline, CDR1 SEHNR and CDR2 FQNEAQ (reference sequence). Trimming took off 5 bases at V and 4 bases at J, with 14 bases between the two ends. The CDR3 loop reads CASSPLAQSTEAFF. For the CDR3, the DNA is TGTGCCAGCAGCCCCCTCGCACAAAGCACTGAAGCTTTCTTT.

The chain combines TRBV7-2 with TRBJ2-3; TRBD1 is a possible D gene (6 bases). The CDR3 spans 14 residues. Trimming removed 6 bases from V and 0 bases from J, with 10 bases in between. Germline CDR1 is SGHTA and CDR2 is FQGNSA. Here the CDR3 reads CASSLRGSTDTQYF. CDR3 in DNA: TGTGCCAGCAGTCTAAGGGGGAGCACAGATACGCAGTATTTT.

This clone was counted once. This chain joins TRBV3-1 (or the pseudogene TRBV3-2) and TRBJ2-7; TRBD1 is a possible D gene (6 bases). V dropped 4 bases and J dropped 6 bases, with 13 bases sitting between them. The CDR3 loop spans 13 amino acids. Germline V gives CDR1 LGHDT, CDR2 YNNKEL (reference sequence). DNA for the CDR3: TGTGCCAGCAGCCTTCCACAGGGTCTCGAGCAGTACTTC. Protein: CASSLPQGLEQYF.

The CDR3 is CASYLGGRNQPQHF. CDR3 nucleotides: TGTGCCAGCTATTTGGGGGGTCGCAATCAGCCCCAGCATTTT. The chain recombines TRBV28 with TRBJ1-5; maybe TRBD1 (5 bases). This CDR3 is 14 amino acids long. CDR1 and CDR2 (germline): MDHEN, SYDVKM. V lost 8 bases to trimming and J lost 2 bases, with 13 bases between them. Drawing the rest from reference TRBV28 and TRBJ1-5, the complete variable domain is DVKVTQSSRYLVKRTGEKVFLECVQDMDHENMFWYRQDPGLGLRLIYFSYDVKMKEKGDIPEGYSVSREKKERFSLILESASTNQTSMYLCASYLGGRNQPQHFGDGTRLSIL.

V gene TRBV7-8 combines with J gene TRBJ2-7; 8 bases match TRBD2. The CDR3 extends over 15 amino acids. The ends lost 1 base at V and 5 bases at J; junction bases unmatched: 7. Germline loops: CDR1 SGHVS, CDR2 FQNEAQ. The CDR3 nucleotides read TGTGCCAGCAGCTTAGTTCCGGGAGGGCGGCACGAGCAGTACTTC. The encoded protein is CASSLVPGGRHEQYF.